This T cell receptor (beta chain) was recovered during a study of human T cells and chemical hapten exposure. This clonotype was seen a handful of times. This CDR3 region has 14 residues. Germline CDR1 reads MNHEY; CDR2 reads SVGAGI. V was clipped by 8 bases and J by 13 bases, with 21 bases between them. Time point here: patch test 2, 6 weeks after DPC sensitization. Treatment denoted: therapeutic diphenylcyclopropenone sensitization with weekly scalp DPC. TCRdb re-analysed the RACE reads in MiXCR, keeping a single row per CDR3 protein. The profile shows some 100,000 distinct CDR3 sequences, roughly 10% of them singletons.

This receptor was obtained from a woman aged 40 to 50 with alopecia areata. Some clones in this sample may be carry-over from other donors' samples. This sample comprised whole blood, obtained in connection with sensitization to the hapten diphenylcyclopropenone (DPC). The chain links TRBV6-5 to TRBJ1-6, with TRBD1 as a possible D gene (5 bases). Written as DNA, the CDR3 is TGTGCCAGCGGCCGAGGCGGGGGGTTAGGGCCCCTCCACTTT. Protein: CASGRGGGLGPLHF.